This entry lists 4 T cell receptor beta chains sequenced from one sample in a study of T cell changes during pregnancy in multiple sclerosis. Data came from immunoSEQ multiplex PCR; TCRdb stores just in-frame clones and leaves some out. The sample carries 60,000 to 85,000 clones, roughly nine tenths recorded once. The source was peripheral blood, collected in the second trimester of pregnancy. The receptor source for this set is a female donor with multiple sclerosis, enrolled in a pregnancy study.

This rearrangement joins TRBV5-1 to TRBJ2-3; 8 nucleotides match TRBD2. V shed 1 base and J 4 bases; nucleotides not matched to a gene: 11. CDR1 SGHRS and CDR2 YFSETQ come from the germline V gene. The length of the CDR3 is 17 residues. CDR3 amino acids: CASSLYGSGASPDTQYF. The CDR3 DNA follows: TGCGCCAGCAGCTTGTATGGTAGCGGGGCCTCCCCAGATACGCAGTATTTT.

This CDR3 reads CASSAGASNEKLFF. CDR3 sequence (DNA): TGCGCCAGCAGCGCAGGGGCATCTAATGAAAAACTGTTTTTT. The chain joins TRBV5-1 to TRBJ1-4; possibly TRBD1 for D (6 bases). Germline CDR1 SGHRS, CDR2 YFSETQ. The CDR3 totals 14 residues. The V end lost 4 bases, the J end lost 3 bases, and 10 bases lay between the germline ends.

V gene TRBV5-4 combines with J gene TRBJ2-5; 11 nucleotides agree with TRBD2. Looked up from germline, CDR1 is SGHNT and CDR2 is YYREEE (reference sequence). This CDR3 has 15 amino acids. After removal of 6 bases from V and 3 bases from J, the junction contained 7 bases not matched to a gene. This chain's CDR3 is CASTSGTSGKETQYF. The CDR3 DNA reads as TGTGCCAGCACCAGCGGGACTAGCGGAAAAGAGACCCAGTACTTC.

This clone appeared a single time. J is TRBJ1-4 and V is TRBV5-6; 8 bases fit TRBD1. There are 14 residues in the CDR3. Germline CDR1 SGHDT, CDR2 YYEEEE. Losses at the gene ends were 4 bases for V and 6 bases for J; bases not matched to a gene: 5. The CDR3 loop is CASSPTGVYEKLFF. The CDR3 coding sequence is TGTGCCAGCAGCCCGACAGGGGTTTATGAAAAACTGTTTTTT.